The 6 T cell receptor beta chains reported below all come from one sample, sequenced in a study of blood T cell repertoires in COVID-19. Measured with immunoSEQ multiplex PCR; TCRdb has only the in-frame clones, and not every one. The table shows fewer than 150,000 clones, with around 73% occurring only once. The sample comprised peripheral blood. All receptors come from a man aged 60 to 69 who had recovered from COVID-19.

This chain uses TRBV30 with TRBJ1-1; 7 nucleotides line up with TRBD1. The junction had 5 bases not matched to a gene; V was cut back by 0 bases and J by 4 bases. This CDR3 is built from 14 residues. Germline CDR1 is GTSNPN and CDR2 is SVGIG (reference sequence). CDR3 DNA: TGTGCCTGGAGTGTTGGGGGACAGACCACTGAAGCTTTCTTT. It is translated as CAWSVGGQTTEAFF.

CDR3 region: CASSFGGDSSTQYF. The CDR3 DNA reads TGTGCCAGCAGCTTTGGGGGGGACTCGTCGACCCAGTACTTC. This chain uses TRBV11-3 with TRBJ2-5; 7 nucleotides line up with TRBD2. CDR1 is SGHNT and CDR2 is YENEEA in the germline V gene. J gave up 7 bases and V 3 bases, and 8 bases lay outside the gene matches. This CDR3 region has 14 residues.

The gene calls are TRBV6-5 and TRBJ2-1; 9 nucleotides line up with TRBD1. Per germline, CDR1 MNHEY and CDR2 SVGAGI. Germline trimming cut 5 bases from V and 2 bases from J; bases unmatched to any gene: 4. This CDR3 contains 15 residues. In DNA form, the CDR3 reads TGTGCCAGCAGTACGGACAGGGGACCCTACAATGAGCAGTTCTTC. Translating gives CASSTDRGPYNEQFF.

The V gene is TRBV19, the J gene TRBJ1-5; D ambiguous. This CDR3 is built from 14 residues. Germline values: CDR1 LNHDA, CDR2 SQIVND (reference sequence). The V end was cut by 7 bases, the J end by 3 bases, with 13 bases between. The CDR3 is CASKETGYNQPQHF. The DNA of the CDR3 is TGTGCCAGTAAGGAGACGGGATACAATCAGCCCCAGCATTTT.

CDR3 loop: CASSRQTGQDEKLFF. The CDR3 DNA is TGTGCCAGCAGCAGACAAACGGGACAGGATGAAAAACTGTTTTTT. V and J are TRBV9 and TRBJ1-4; 8 bases fit TRBD1. Germline V gene data show CDR1 as SGDLS and CDR2 as YYNGEE. The ends lost 4 bases at V and 6 bases at J; junction bases unmatched: 8. This CDR3 contains 15 residues. Full variable domain (missing parts from reference TRBV9 and TRBJ1-4): DSGVTQTPKHLITATGQRVTLRCSPRSGDLSVYWYQQSLDQGLQFLIQYYNGEERAKGNILERFSAQQFPDLHSELNLSSLELGDSALYFCASSRQTGQDEKLFFGSGTQLSVL.

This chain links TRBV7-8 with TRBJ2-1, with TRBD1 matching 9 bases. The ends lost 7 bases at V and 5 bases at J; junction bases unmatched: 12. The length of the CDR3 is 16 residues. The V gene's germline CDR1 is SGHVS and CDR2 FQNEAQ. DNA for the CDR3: TGTGCCAGCACTCCCCGGGACAGGGTAAAGGACAATGAGCAGTTCTTC. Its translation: CASTPRDRVKDNEQFF.